The following is a T cell receptor (beta chain) sequence with its context. CDR3 length: 12 amino acids. V shed 5 bases, J shed 5 bases, and the junction held 1 base outside the gene matches. These data come from a study of blood T cell repertoires in COVID-19. The authors' processing: Amplified reference gene primers provided the basis for estimating nucleated cell counts. TCRdb's copy holds only in-frame clones and misses some; the assay was immunoSEQ multiplex PCR. V and J calls plus clone size are reproduced from that table; the DNA served to infer D and trimming. Here the sample spans 150,000 to 180,000 clones, approximately 80% being singletons.

The chain couples TRBV12-3 or TRBV12-4 to TRBJ1-2, with TRBD1 matching over 8 bases. The TCR was taken from a woman aged 45-65 years with acute or convalescent COVID-19. The sample comprised peripheral blood. The CDR3 spells CASSRTGYGYTF. For the CDR3, the DNA is TGTGCCAGCAGTCGGACAGGGTATGGCTACACCTTC.